The entry below describes one T cell receptor (beta chain). Sequencing used immunoSEQ multiplex PCR; TCRdb keeps in-frame clones, though not all of them. Altogether about 3,300 clones are present, under 70% being singletons, with the ten largest covering approximately 23%. This sample was taken from a study of tissue T cells after allogeneic stem cell transplantation. Steroid-refractory graft-versus-host disease after allogeneic hematopoietic cell transplant qualified adults for prospective research-autopsy enrollment. This CDR3 has 17 residues. CDR1 and CDR2 from the germline V gene are LGHDT and YNNKEL (reference sequence). V gave up 1 base and J gave up 0 bases; unmatched junction bases: 6.

This chain joins TRBV3-1 (or the pseudogene TRBV3-2) and TRBJ1-3; TRBD1 matches 7 bases. Sequencing was performed on jejunal tissue, taken at autopsy. This sequence was found in a male patient at least 60 years old with steroid-refractory graft-versus-host disease after an allogeneic stem cell transplant. Part of the T cell pool may stem from the graft donor. In DNA form, the CDR3 reads TGTGCCAGCAGCCAAGGTCGGGACAGCATCTCTGGAAACACCATATATTTT. This gives the protein CASSQGRDSISGNTIYF.